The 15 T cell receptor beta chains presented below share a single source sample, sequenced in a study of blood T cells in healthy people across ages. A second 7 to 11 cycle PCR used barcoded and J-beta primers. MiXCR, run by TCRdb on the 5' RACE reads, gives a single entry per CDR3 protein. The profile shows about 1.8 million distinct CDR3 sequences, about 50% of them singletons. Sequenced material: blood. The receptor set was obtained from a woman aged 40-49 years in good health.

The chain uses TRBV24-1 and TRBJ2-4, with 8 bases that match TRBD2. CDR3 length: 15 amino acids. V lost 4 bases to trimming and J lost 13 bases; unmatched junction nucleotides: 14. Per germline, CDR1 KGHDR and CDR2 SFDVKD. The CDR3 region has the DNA TGTGCCACCAGTGACCTAGGACTAGCCGGTGATGAGCAGTACTTC. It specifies CATSDLGLAGDEQYF.

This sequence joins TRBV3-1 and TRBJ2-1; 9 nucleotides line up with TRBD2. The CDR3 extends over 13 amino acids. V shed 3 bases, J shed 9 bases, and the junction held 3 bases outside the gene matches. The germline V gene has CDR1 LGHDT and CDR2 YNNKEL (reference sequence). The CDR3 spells CASSHGGGAEQFF. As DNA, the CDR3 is TGTGCCAGCAGCCACGGCGGGGGGGCTGAGCAGTTCTTC.

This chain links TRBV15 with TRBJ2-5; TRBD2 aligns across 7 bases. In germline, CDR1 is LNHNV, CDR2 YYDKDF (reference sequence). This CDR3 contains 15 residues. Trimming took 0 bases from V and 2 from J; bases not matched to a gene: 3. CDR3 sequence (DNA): TGTGCCACCAGCAGAGAGAGCGGGGCACAAGAGACCCAGTACTTC. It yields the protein CATSRESGAQETQYF. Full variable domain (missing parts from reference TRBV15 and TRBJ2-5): DAMVIQNPRYQVTQFGKPVTLSCSQTLNHNVMYWYQQKSSQAPKLLFHYYDKDFNNEADTPDNFQSRRPNTSFCFLDIRSPGLGDTAMYLCATSRESGAQETQYFGPGTRLLVL.

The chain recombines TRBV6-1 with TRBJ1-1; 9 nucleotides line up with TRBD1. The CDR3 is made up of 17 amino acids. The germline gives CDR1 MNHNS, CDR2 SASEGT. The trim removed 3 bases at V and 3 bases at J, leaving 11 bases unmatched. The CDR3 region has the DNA TGTGCCAGCAGTGACTTAACAGGGGGCGCCGGGGACACTGAAGCTTTCTTT. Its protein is CASSDLTGGAGDTEAFF.

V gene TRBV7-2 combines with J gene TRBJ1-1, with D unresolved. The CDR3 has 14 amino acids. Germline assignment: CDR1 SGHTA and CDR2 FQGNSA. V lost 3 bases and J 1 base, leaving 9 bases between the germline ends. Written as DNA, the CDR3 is TGTGCCAGCAGCTTTGAGTTAGGGAACACTGAAGCTTTCTTT. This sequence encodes CASSFELGNTEAFF.

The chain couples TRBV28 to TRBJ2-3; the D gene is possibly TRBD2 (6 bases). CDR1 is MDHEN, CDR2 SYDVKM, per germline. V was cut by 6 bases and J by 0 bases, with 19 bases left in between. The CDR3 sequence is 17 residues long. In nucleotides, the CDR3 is TGTGCCAGCAGAAAGCTAACCGGGACTGGAAGCACAGATACGCAGTATTTT. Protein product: CASRKLTGTGSTDTQYF. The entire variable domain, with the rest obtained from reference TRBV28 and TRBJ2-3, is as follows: DVKVTQSSRYLVKRTGEKVFLECVQDMDHENMFWYRQDPGLGLRLIYFSYDVKMKEKGDIPEGYSVSREKKERFSLILESASTNQTSMYLCASRKLTGTGSTDTQYFGPGTRLTVL.

The CDR3 sequence: CASSYWDPGETQYF. CDR3 sequence (DNA): TGTGCCAGCAGTTACTGGGACCCCGGAGAGACCCAGTACTTC. The chain couples TRBV6-6 to TRBJ2-5; tentatively, D is TRBD1 or TRBD2 (5 bases each). CDR1 is MNHNY, CDR2 SVGAGI, per germline (reference sequence). This CDR3 comprises 14 residues. V gave up 1 base and J gave up 4 bases, with 10 bases separating them.

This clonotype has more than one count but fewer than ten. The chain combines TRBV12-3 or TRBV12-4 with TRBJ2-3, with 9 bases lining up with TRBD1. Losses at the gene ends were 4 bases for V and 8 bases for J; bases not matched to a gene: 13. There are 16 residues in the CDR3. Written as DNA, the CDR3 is TGTGCCAGCAGTTCACTCCGGGACAGGGTATTTGGTACGCAGTATTTT. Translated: CASSSLRDRVFGTQYF.

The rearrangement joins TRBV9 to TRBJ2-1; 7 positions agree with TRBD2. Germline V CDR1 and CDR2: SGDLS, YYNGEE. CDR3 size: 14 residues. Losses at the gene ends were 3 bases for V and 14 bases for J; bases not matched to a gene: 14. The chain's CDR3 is CASSAVDRGGWKFF. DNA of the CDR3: TGTGCCAGCAGCGCCGTAGATCGGGGAGGGTGGAAGTTCTTC. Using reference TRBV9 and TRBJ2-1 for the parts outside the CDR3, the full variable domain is DSGVTQTPKHLITATGQRVTLRCSPRSGDLSVYWYQQSLDQGLQFLIQYYNGEERAKGNILERFSAQQFPDLHSELNLSSLELGDSALYFCASSAVDRGGWKFFGPGTRLTVL.

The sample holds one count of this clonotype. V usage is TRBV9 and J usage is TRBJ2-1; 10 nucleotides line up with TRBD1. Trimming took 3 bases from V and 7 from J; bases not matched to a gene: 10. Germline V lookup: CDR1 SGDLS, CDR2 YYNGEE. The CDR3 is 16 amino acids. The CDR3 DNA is TGTGCCAGCAGCGCAAGTATGGACAGGGGGAATAATGAGCAGTTCTTC. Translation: CASSASMDRGNNEQFF.

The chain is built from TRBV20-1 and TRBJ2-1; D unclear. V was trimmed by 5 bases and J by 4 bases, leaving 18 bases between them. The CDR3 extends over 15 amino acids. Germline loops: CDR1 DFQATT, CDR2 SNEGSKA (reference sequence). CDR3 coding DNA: TGCAGTGCTCGTTTTTGGGCCCAAGAATACAATGAGCAGTTCTTC. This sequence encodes CSARFWAQEYNEQFF.

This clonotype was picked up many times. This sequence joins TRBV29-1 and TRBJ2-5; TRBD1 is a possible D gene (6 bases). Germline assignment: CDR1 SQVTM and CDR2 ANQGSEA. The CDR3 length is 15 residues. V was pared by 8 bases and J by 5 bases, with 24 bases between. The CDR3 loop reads CSFPSWSGVWETQYF. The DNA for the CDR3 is TGCAGCTTCCCCTCTTGGTCAGGGGTGTGGGAGACCCAGTACTTC.

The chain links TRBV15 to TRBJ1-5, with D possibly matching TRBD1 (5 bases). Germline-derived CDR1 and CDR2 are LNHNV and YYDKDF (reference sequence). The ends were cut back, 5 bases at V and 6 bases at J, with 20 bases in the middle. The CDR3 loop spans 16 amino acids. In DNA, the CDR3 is TGTGCCACCAGCCTGACCTTTACAGGAGGTGGTCAGCCCCAGCATTTT. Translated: CATSLTFTGGGQPQHF.

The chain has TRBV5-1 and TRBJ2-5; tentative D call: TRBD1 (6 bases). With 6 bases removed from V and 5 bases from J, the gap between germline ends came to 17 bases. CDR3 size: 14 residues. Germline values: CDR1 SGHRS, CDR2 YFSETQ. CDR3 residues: CASTPLTGYETQYF. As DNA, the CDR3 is TGCGCCAGCACCCCGCTAACAGGGTACGAGACCCAGTACTTC.

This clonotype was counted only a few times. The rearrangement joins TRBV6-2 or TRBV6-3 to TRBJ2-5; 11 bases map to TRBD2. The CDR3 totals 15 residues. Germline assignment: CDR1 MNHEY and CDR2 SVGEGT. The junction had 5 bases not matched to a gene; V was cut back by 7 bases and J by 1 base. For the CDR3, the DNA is TGTGCCAGCACCCTAGCGGGGGGTCTCCAAGAGACCCAGTACTTC. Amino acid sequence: CASTLAGGLQETQYF.